These 27 T cell receptor beta chains were sequenced from one sample in a study of T cells after yellow fever vaccination (dated by TCRdb to about 2019). Interpreted using the paper, the treatment or condition label stands for: live attenuated yellow fever vaccine strain. Receptor libraries were prepared by 5' RACE. Sequencing used an Illumina HiSeq 2500. TCRdb took the public reads, trimmed them with fastp at Q25, ran MiXCR for clone calling and kept in-frame beta chains. Every entry covers one CDR3 protein and lists the most common genes and DNA from its rows. This sample gives 15,000 to 20,000 distinct CDR3 sequences in total; just over 4% of them show up just once. Roughly 0.4% of the sample is taken by the ten largest. The sequenced sample was PBMCs, either bulk or a sorted T-cell subset (CD4+, CD8+, memory, or dextramer-sorted; not recorded which), obtained 15 days after the yellow fever booster vaccination. Receptors originate from a man aged 25 to 40 who received the YFV17D yellow fever vaccine.

This clonotype has at least ten counts. The chain joins TRBV10-2 to TRBJ2-7, with TRBD1 identical over 11 bases. The CDR3 has 14 amino acids. Losses at the gene ends were 8 bases for V and 4 bases for J; bases not matched to a gene: 7. CDR1 and CDR2 from the germline V gene are WSHSY and SAAADI. The CDR3 nucleotides read TGCGCCAGCCAACCGGGACAGGGGGTGTACGAGCAGTACTTC. Translating it yields CASQPGQGVYEQYF.

This clonotype was counted many times. The J gene is TRBJ2-7, the V gene TRBV5-1; D may be TRBD1 (5 bases). Germline values: CDR1 SGHRS, CDR2 YFSETQ. CDR3 length: 16 residues. The germline V and J ends were trimmed by 4 bases and 5 bases, with 22 bases remaining between them. As DNA, the CDR3 is TGCGCCAGCAGCCAACCCCCGACAGACCTAACTAACGAGCAGTACTTC. The encoded protein is CASSQPPTDLTNEQYF.

The rearrangement links TRBV6-1 to TRBJ1-5, with no clear D. The CDR3 is 13 amino acids. Looked up from germline, CDR1 is MNHNS and CDR2 is SASEGT. The ends were cut back, 6 bases at V and 0 bases at J, with 6 bases in the middle. CDR3: CASSTSSNQPQHF. Written as DNA, the CDR3 is TGTGCCAGCAGCACCAGTAGCAATCAGCCCCAGCATTTT.

This clonotype has ten or more counts. V gene TRBV20-1 combines with J gene TRBJ2-7; TRBD1 might be the D (5 bases). V dropped 3 bases and J dropped 2 bases, with 8 bases sitting between them. The CDR3 sequence is 12 residues long. Germline V gives CDR1 DFQATT, CDR2 SNEGSKA (reference sequence). CDR3 nucleotides: TGCAGTGCTAGGCAGGGTACCTACGAGCAGTACTTC. This codes for CSARQGTYEQYF.

This clonotype was recorded at least ten times. The chain carries TRBV19 and TRBJ1-1; D may be TRBD1 (5 bases). Trimming removed 6 bases from V and 0 bases from J, with 26 bases in between. There are 19 residues in the CDR3. CDR1 and CDR2 from the germline V gene are LNHDA and SQIVND (reference sequence). This chain's CDR3 is CASRLGYRDATRVNTEAFF. In DNA form, the CDR3 reads TGTGCCAGTAGATTAGGGTACCGGGACGCAACCCGGGTGAACACTGAAGCTTTCTTT.

This clonotype has a handful of counts. The junction departs from germline at one end; a sequencing error may be responsible. V usage is TRBV7-7 and J usage is TRBJ2-1, with a tentative D call TRBD2 (6 bases). In germline, CDR1 is SSHAT, CDR2 FNYEAQ (reference sequence). The CDR3 covers 16 residues. Here the CDR3 reads CASSLAEGGGYNEQFF. The CDR3, as DNA: TGTGCTAGCAGCTTAGCGGAGGGAGGTGGCTACAATGAGCAGTTCTTC.

This clonotype rates as medium-sized. The V and J genes are TRBV19 and TRBJ1-1; D remains unclear. Germline CDR1 is LNHDA and CDR2 is SQIVND (reference sequence). Trimming stripped 3 bases from V and 0 bases from J, with 11 bases between. This CDR3 is built from 15 residues. CDR3 nucleotides: TGTGCCAGTAGTATTCGCGACGGAATGAACACTGAAGCTTTCTTT. The encoded protein is CASSIRDGMNTEAFF.

This clonotype was seen ten or more times. The chain links TRBV27 to TRBJ2-3; TRBD1 aligns across 10 bases. With 2 bases clipped from V and 6 bases from J, the junction kept 5 bases outside the gene matches. This CDR3 has 15 residues. CDR1 MNHEY and CDR2 SMNVEV come from the germline V gene (reference sequence). The CDR3 loop reads CASSLIGQGEDTQYF. Here the CDR3 DNA reads TGTGCCAGCAGTTTAATCGGACAGGGGGAGGATACGCAGTATTTT.

This clonotype was recorded at least ten times. The chain uses TRBV10-2 and TRBJ1-2; D not certain. The CDR3 totals 11 residues. CDR1 and CDR2 (germline): WSHSY, SAAADI. V lost 3 bases to trimming and J lost 6 bases, with 5 bases between them. DNA of the CDR3: TGCGCCAGCAGTGACATGGATGGCTACACCTTC. This codes for CASSDMDGYTF.

This clonotype was seen repeatedly, ten times or more. V is TRBV7-2 and J is TRBJ2-5, with 7 nucleotides matching TRBD1. This CDR3 has 16 amino acids. Germline V gene data show CDR1 as SGHTA and CDR2 as FQGNSA. V lost 5 bases and J lost 4; bases outside the gene matches: 13. The CDR3 nucleotides read TGTGCCAGCAGCCCGGAGACGACAGGGCGTTCAGAGACCCAGTACTTC. Its protein product is CASSPETTGRSETQYF.

This clonotype was found many times. The chain carries TRBV12-3 or TRBV12-4 and TRBJ1-1; D not certain. The V end lost 3 bases, the J end lost 3 bases, and 2 bases lay between the germline ends. CDR3 length: 11 amino acids. The CDR3 bases are TGTGCCAGCAGTTTGGACACTGAAGCTTTCTTT. Translating gives CASSLDTEAFF.

At least ten counts were recorded for this clonotype. This chain uses TRBV12-3 or TRBV12-4 with TRBJ1-5; D not resolved. Deletions cut 0 bases from V and 3 bases from J, with 3 bases between. The length of the CDR3 is 13 residues. The CDR3 here is CASSLASNQPQHF. CDR3 sequence (DNA): TGTGCCAGCAGTTTAGCTTCCAATCAGCCCCAGCATTTT.

This clonotype was seen ten or more times. The chain has TRBV7-8 and TRBJ2-6; D gene unclear. Trimming pared 8 bases from V and 0 bases from J, leaving 11 bases between. The CDR3 runs to 15 residues. Germline loops: CDR1 SGHVS, CDR2 FQNEAQ. CDR3 sequence: CASPLTSSGANVLTF. CDR3 in DNA: TGTGCCAGCCCTCTGACGAGCTCTGGGGCCAACGTCCTGACTTTC.

This clonotype was observed many times. The chain recombines TRBV20-1 with TRBJ2-1; TRBD1 matches at 9 bases. This CDR3 spans 14 amino acids. Germline CDR1 is DFQATT and CDR2 is SNEGSKA (reference sequence). J gave up 5 bases and V 5 bases, and 7 bases lay outside the gene matches. This CDR3 is CSALTGTGHNEQFF. CDR3 sequence (DNA): TGCAGTGCTTTGACCGGGACAGGGCACAATGAGCAGTTCTTC.

This clonotype was counted ten times or more. The rearrangement links TRBV12-3 or TRBV12-4 to TRBJ2-3; weak D call: TRBD2 (5 bases). The CDR3 extends over 12 amino acids. The V end lost 7 bases, the J end lost 3 bases, and 8 bases lay between the germline ends. CDR3: CASTGETDTQYF. The DNA for the CDR3 is TGTGCCAGCACCGGGGAGACAGATACGCAGTATTTT.

This clonotype occurred many times. DNA of the CDR3: TGTGCCAGCAGTTTCGAGGGATCAGAGACCCAGTACTTC. This translates into CASSFEGSETQYF. The V gene is TRBV25-1, the J gene TRBJ2-5; maybe TRBD2 (5 bases). CDR1 and CDR2 (germline): MGHDK, SYGVNS. Between the trimmed V and J ends, which lost 5 bases and 4 bases, there was a span of 11 bases. This CDR3 has 13 amino acids. Based on the CDR3 plus reference TRBV25-1 and TRBJ2-5, the full variable domain is EADIYQTPRYLVIGTGKKITLECSQTMGHDKMYWYQQDPGMELHLIHYSYGVNSTEKGDLSSESTVSRIRTEHFPLTLESARPSHTSQYLCASSFEGSETQYFGPGTRLLVL.

This clonotype was counted at least ten times. The chain joins TRBV11-2 to TRBJ1-1; maybe TRBD1 (6 bases). Germline assignment: CDR1 SGHAT and CDR2 FQNNGV. V was pared by 5 bases and J by 4 bases, with 17 bases between. This CDR3 contains 15 residues. DNA of the CDR3: TGTGCCAGCAGCCAGGACAGAACCGTCGCCACTGAAGCTTTCTTT. Translation: CASSQDRTVATEAFF. Based on the CDR3 plus reference TRBV11-2 and TRBJ1-1, the full variable domain is EAGVAQSPRYKIIEKRQSVAFWCNPISGHATLYWYQQILGQGPKLLIQFQNNGVVDDSQLPKDRFSAERLKGVDSTLKIQPAKLEDSAVYLCASSQDRTVATEAFFGQGTRLTVV.

This clonotype showed up many times. The chain couples TRBV7-9 to TRBJ2-1; the match to TRBD2 covers 10 bases. Germline V gene sequence: CDR1 SEHNR, CDR2 FQNEAQ (reference sequence). The CDR3 sequence is 15 residues long. The V segment lost 5 bases and the J segment 5 bases; nucleotides outside the gene matches: 6. This chain's CDR3 is CASSILAGLDNEQFF. The DNA of the CDR3 is TGTGCCAGCAGCATACTAGCGGGGTTGGACAATGAGCAGTTCTTC.

The table lists this clonotype with many counts. The rearrangement uses TRBV27 and TRBJ2-2, with D maybe TRBD1 (5 bases). Germline lookup yields CDR1 MNHEY and CDR2 SMNVEV (reference sequence). This CDR3 contains 14 residues. Trimming left V 5 bases short and J 5 bases short, with 12 bases between. The CDR3 DNA reads as TGTGCCAGCAGTGCAGGGCTGGCGACCGGGGAGCTGTTTTTT. This sequence encodes CASSAGLATGELFF.

This clonotype was recorded many times. The V gene is TRBV7-9, the J gene TRBJ2-1; D gene uncertain. Germline V gene sequence: CDR1 SEHNR, CDR2 FQNEAQ (reference sequence). V was trimmed by 7 bases and J by 12 bases, leaving 22 bases between them. This CDR3 contains 14 residues. CDR3 DNA: TGTGCCAGCAATGAACCTAGTAGAGACCTACTGCAGTTCTTC. As protein: CASNEPSRDLLQFF.

This clonotype was seen at least ten times. This chain connects TRBV5-1 to TRBJ2-4, with D possibly TRBD2 on 6 matching bases. The CDR3 sequence is 17 residues long. V dropped 2 bases and J dropped 0 bases, with 15 bases sitting between them. The germline CDR1 and CDR2 sequences are SGHRS and YFSETQ. CDR3 DNA sequence: TGCGCCAGCAGCTTTACTAGCCCCACCATAGCCAAAAACATTCAGTACTTC. This gives the protein CASSFTSPTIAKNIQYF.

This clonotype has a count of ten or more. V usage is TRBV30 and J usage is TRBJ2-2; TRBD2 matches at 9 bases. This CDR3 has 14 amino acids. With V trimmed by 4 bases and J by 2 bases, 2 bases remained unmatched. Per germline, CDR1 GTSNPN and CDR2 SVGIG (reference sequence). This CDR3 reads CAWTLAGNTGELFF. In DNA, the CDR3 is TGTGCCTGGACGCTAGCGGGAAACACCGGGGAGCTGTTTTTT. The full variable domain, its missing parts supplied by reference TRBV30 and TRBJ2-2, is SQTIHQWPATLVQPVGSPLSLECTVEGTSNPNLYWYRQAAGRGLQLLFYSVGIGQISSEVPQNLSASRPQDRQFILSSKKLLLSDSGFYLCAWTLAGNTGELFFGEGSRLTVL.

This clonotype occurred many times. The rearrangement links TRBV15 to TRBJ1-4; tentatively, D is TRBD1 (5 bases). Trimming cost V 1 base and J 0 bases, with 9 bases left between them. Germline-derived CDR1 and CDR2 are LNHNV and YYDKDF (reference sequence). This CDR3 comprises 16 residues. The CDR3 loop is CATSRVRGPTNEKLFF. CDR3 nucleotides: TGTGCCACCAGCAGAGTCCGGGGCCCAACTAATGAAAAACTGTTTTTT.

By sample fraction, this clonotype is medium-sized. The V gene is TRBV7-6, the J gene TRBJ1-3; D is unclear. Trimming stripped 1 base from V and 0 bases from J, with 10 bases between. The CDR3 loop spans 16 amino acids. The germline V gene has CDR1 SGHVS and CDR2 FNYEAQ. CDR3 bases: TGTGCCAGCAGCTTAGATGGAGCTCTCTCTGGAAACACCATATATTTT. Translating it yields CASSLDGALSGNTIYF. Supplemented by reference TRBV7-6 and TRBJ1-3, the full variable domain reads GAGVSQSPRYKVTKRGQDVALRCDPISGHVSLYWYRQALGQGPEFLTYFNYEAQQDKSGLPNDRFSAERPEGSISTLTIQRTEQRDSAMYRCASSLDGALSGNTIYFGEGSWLTVV.

V gene TRBV4-2 combines with J gene TRBJ2-7; D ambiguous. The CDR3 consists of 14 residues. Trimming stripped 4 bases from V and 1 base from J, with 11 bases between. In germline, CDR1 is LGHNA, CDR2 YNFKEQ. The CDR3 sequence is CASSPGLLSYEQYF. The CDR3 DNA reads as TGTGCCAGCAGCCCCGGGCTCCTTTCCTACGAGCAGTACTTC.

There are many counts of this clonotype. The chain links TRBV11-2 to TRBJ1-1; the D is unclear. Germline V gene lookup returns CDR1 SGHAT and CDR2 FQNNGV. This CDR3 has 13 amino acids. V lost 2 bases to trimming and J lost 0 bases, with 4 bases between them. In nucleotides, the CDR3 is TGTGCCAGCAGCTTATATCTGAACACTGAAGCTTTCTTT. Translation gives CASSLYLNTEAFF. The entire variable domain, with the rest obtained from reference TRBV11-2 and TRBJ1-1, is as follows: EAGVAQSPRYKIIEKRQSVAFWCNPISGHATLYWYQQILGQGPKLLIQFQNNGVVDDSQLPKDRFSAERLKGVDSTLKIQPAKLEDSAVYLCASSLYLNTEAFFGQGTRLTVV.

This clonotype was picked up many times. The chain uses TRBV6-6 and TRBJ1-5, with unresolved D. This CDR3 contains 13 residues. The V end was cut by 8 bases, the J end by 0 bases, with 8 bases between. Germline assignment: CDR1 MNHNY and CDR2 SVGAGI (reference sequence). This CDR3 reads CASERDSNQPQHF. CDR3 DNA sequence: TGTGCCAGCGAGAGGGATAGCAATCAGCCCCAGCATTTT.